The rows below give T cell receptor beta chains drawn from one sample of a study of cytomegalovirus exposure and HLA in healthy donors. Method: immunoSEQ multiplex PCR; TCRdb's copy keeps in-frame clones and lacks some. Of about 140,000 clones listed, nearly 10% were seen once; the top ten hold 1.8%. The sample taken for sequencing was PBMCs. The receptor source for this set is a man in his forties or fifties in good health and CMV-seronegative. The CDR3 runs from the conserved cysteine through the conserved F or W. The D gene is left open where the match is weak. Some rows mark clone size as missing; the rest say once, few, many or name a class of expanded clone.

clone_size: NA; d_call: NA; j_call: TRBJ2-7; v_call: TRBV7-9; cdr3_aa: CASRHDIGAYEQYF; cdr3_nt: TGTGCCAGCAGACACGACATAGGGGCCTACGAGCAGTACTTC
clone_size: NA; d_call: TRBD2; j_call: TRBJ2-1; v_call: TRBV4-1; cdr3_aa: CASSQEASGGYNEQFF; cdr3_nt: TGCGCCAGCAGCCAAGAAGCTAGCGGGGGATACAATGAGCAGTTCTTC
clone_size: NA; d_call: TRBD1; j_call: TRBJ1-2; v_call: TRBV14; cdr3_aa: CASSQEQGAYGYTF; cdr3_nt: TGTGCCAGCAGCCAAGAACAGGGGGCTTACGGCTACACCTTC
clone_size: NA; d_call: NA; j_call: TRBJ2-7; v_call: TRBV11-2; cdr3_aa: CASSFNLGQTYEQYF; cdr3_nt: TGTGCCAGCAGCTTCAATCTTGGACAGACCTACGAGCAGTACTTC
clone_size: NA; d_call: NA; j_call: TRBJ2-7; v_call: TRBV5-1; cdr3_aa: CASSPEADSYEQYF; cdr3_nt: TGCGCCAGCAGCCCGGAGGCAGACTCCTACGAGCAGTACTTC
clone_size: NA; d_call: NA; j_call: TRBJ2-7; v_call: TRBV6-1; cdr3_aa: CASSDKLAYEQYF; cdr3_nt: TGTGCCAGCAGTGACAAACTCGCCTACGAGCAGTACTTC
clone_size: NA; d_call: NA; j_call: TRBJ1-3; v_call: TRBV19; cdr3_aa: CASSIEGRGNTIYF; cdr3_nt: TGTGCCAGTAGTATCGAGGGAAGGGGAAACACCATATATTTT
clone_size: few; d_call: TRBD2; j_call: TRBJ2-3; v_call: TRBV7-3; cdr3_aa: CASSLTGLADTQYF; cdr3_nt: TGTGCCAGCAGCTTAACGGGACTAGCGGATACGCAGTATTTT
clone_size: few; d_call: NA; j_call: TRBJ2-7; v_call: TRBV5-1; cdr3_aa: CASSPTPGVSYEQYF; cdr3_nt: TGCGCCAGCAGCCCAACCCCAGGGGTAAGTTACGAGCAGTACTTC
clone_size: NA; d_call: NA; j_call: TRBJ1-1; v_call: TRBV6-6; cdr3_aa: CAAAGGTEAFF; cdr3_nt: TGTGCAGCAGCCGGGGGCACTGAAGCTTTCTTT
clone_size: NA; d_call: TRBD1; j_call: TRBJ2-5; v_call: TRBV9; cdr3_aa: CASSVGTEETQYF; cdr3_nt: TGTGCCAGCAGCGTCGGGACAGAAGAGACCCAGTACTTC
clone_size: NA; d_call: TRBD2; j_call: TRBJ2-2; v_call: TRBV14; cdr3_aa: CASSLTSGRSGELFF; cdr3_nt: TGTGCCAGCAGCCTGACTAGCGGGAGGAGCGGGGAGCTGTTTTTT
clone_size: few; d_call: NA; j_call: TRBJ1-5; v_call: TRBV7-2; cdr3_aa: CASSQGQGYQPQHF; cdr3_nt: TGTGCCAGCAGCCAGGGTCAGGGTTATCAGCCCCAGCATTTT
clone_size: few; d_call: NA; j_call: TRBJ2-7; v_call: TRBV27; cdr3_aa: CASRGGQGPSHEQYF; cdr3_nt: TGTGCCAGCAGGGGGGGGCAGGGTCCTTCCCACGAGCAGTACTTC
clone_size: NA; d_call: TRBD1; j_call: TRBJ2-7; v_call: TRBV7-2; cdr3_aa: CASSLGTGYYEQYF; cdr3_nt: TGTGCCAGCAGCTTAGGGACAGGTTACTACGAGCAGTACTTC
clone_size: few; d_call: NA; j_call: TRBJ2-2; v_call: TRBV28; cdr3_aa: CASSLLRLSGLFF; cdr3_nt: TGTGCCAGCAGTCTCCTTCGACTGAGTGGGCTGTTTTTT
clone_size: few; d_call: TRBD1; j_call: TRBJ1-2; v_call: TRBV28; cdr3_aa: CASSWVGTANYGYTF; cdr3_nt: TGTGCCAGCAGTTGGGTGGGGACAGCTAACTATGGCTACACCTTC
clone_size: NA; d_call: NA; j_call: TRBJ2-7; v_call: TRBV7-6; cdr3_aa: CASSLEGPQQGYEQYF; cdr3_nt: TGTGCCAGCAGCTTAGAGGGACCTCAACAGGGCTACGAGCAGTACTTC
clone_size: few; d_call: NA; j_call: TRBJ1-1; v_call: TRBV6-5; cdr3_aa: CACSGRAGINTEAFF; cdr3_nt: TGTGCCTGTAGTGGCAGGGCGGGGATAAACACTGAAGCTTTCTTT
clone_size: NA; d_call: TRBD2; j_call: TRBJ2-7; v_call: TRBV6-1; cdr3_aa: CASSARGLADYEQYF; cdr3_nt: TGTGCCAGCAGTGCACGAGGACTAGCGGACTACGAGCAGTACTTC
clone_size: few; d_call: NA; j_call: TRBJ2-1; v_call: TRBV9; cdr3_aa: CASTKDSDFYNEQFF; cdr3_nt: TGTGCCAGCACCAAGGACTCGGACTTCTACAATGAGCAGTTCTTC
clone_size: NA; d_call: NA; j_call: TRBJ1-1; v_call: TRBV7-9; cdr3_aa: CASSRGNGNTEAFF; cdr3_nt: TGTGCCAGCAGCCGAGGGAACGGGAACACTGAAGCTTTCTTT
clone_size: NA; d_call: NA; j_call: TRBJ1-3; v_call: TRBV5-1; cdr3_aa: CASSLAPRSSGNTIYF; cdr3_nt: TGCGCCAGCAGCTTGGCCCCGAGAAGCTCTGGAAACACCATATATTTT
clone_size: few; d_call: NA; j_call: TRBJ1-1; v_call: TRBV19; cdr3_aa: CASRTPPGENTEAFF; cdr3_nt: TGTGCCAGTAGGACCCCCCCGGGGGAGAACACTGAAGCTTTCTTT
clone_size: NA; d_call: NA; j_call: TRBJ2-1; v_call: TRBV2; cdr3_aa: CASSLAMVSYNEQFF; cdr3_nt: TGTGCCAGCAGTTTAGCGATGGTCTCCTACAATGAGCAGTTCTTC
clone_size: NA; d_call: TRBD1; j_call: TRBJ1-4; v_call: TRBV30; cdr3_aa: CAWTDRGDPNEKLFF; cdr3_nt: TGTGCCTGGACCGACAGGGGGGACCCTAATGAAAAACTGTTTTTT
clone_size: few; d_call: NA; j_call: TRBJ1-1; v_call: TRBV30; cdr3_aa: CAWSHTGPEAFF; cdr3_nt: TGTGCCTGGAGTCACACAGGGCCTGAAGCTTTCTTT
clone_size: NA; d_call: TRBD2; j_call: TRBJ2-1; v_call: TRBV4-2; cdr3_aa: CASSQGLAGVGLGNEQFF; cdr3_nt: TGTGCCAGCAGCCAGGGACTAGCGGGAGTGGGGCTAGGAAATGAGCAGTTCTTC
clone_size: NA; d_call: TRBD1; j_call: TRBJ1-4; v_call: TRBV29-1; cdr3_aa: CSGRQGNEKLFF; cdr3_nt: TGCAGCGGTCGACAGGGGAATGAAAAACTGTTTTTT